This T cell receptor (beta chain) was identified in a study of blood T cell repertoires in COVID-19. About the research overall: In each case, the material was cDNA or gDNA derived from T cells, B-cell-depleted T cells, or PBMCs.

The table came from immunoSEQ multiplex PCR; TCRdb's copy has only in-frame clones and leaves some out. The data show around 170,000 clones, about 87% seen once. The CDR3 runs 15 residues. CDR1 and CDR2 from the germline V gene are SGDLS and YYNGEE. V was pared by 0 bases and J by 6 bases, with 13 bases between. The J gene is TRBJ1-5, the V gene TRBV9; D is perhaps TRBD1 (5 bases). This sequence originates from a man aged 55-75 years with acute or convalescent COVID-19. The sample was peripheral blood. The CDR3 coding sequence is TGTGCCAGCAGCGTAGGGGGGGTATCGGGTCAGCCCCAGCATTTT. Its translation is CASSVGGVSGQPQHF.